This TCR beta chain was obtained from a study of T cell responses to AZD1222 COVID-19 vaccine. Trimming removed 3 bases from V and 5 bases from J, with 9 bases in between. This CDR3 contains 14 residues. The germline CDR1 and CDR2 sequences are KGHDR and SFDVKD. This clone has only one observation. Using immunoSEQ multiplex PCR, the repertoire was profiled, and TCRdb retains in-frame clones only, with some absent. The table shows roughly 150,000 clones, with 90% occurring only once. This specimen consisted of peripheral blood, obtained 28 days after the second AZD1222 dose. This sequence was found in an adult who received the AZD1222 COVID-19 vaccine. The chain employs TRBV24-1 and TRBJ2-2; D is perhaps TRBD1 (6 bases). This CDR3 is CATSDTQGTGELFF. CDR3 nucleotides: TGTGCCACCAGTGATACACAGGGTACCGGGGAGCTGTTTTTT.